This T cell receptor beta chain was retrieved from a study of blood T cell repertoires in COVID-19. As for the study in general: The United States, Italy and Spain provided the acute and convalescent COVID-19 samples.

The germline CDR1 and CDR2 sequences are SGHVS and FQNEAQ. The CDR3 runs 17 residues. Clones were read by immunoSEQ multiplex PCR, and TCRdb kept only the in-frame ones, dropping some. The sample records approximately 150,000 clones, approximately 85% being singletons. In this sample, this clone turned up once. Sequence at one end of the junction differs from germline and may be a read error. The chain joins TRBV7-8 to TRBJ1-2; no firm D call. The TCR sequence derives from a man in his 70s with acute or convalescent COVID-19. The source material was peripheral blood. The CDR3 DNA follows: TGTGCCAGCAGCTCGCTATTAACTACCGCGGCTAATTATGGCTACACCTTC. Amino acid sequence: CASSSLLTTAANYGYTF.